Included here is one T cell receptor beta chain sequence, with context. Its antigen specificity is not known. It has no much larger one-base neighbor in the sample; base qualities were not kept. These data are taken from a study of Graves' ophthalmopathy and Graves' hyperthyroidism (dated 2018 in TCRdb). Context from the whole study: Peripheral blood was collected before any treatment was given, at the time of initial diagnosis. The study used signatures of the TCR beta repertoire to tell Graves' ophthalmopathy apart from Graves' hyperthyroidism and to predict which patients would progress to ophthalmopathy. To explore V-J signatures that distinguish ophthalmopathy from hyperthyroidism, a discovery set of around 100 patients was enrolled, made up of under 50 with ophthalmopathy and some 60 with stable hyperthyroidism. The independent validation cohort included about 20 hyperthyroidism patients plus 17 patients who later progressed from hyperthyroidism to ophthalmopathy. Following sampling, methimazole starting at 30 mg daily was administered to hyperthyroidism patients, and high-dose intravenous methylprednisolone was administered to ophthalmopathy patients. In total, 135 blood samples were TCR-sequenced: 40 to 45 ophthalmopathy, some 72 hyperthyroidism and some 17 hyperthyroidism-to-ophthalmopathy patients. In several hyperthyroidism patients, the T-cell repertoires found in thyroid tissue were compared with those found in blood. Overall study results and their limits: Among expanded thyroid clonotypes with frequency above 0.001, most also showed up in blood, which suggests that blood repertoires may reflect the thyroid immune response. The 13-signature model separated ophthalmopathy from stable hyperthyroidism with 85% to 90% sensitivity and approximately 81% specificity in cross-validation, and 80%/75% in the test set. In validation, the model predicted ophthalmopathy progression with about 64% sensitivity and around 72% specificity; more than ten predicted patients were CT-confirmed with GO in a median of around 6.5 months. Sample size was not predetermined statistically, and investigators were not blinded to group allocation.

TCR beta CDR3 regions were amplified from RNA transcripts for repertoire sequencing. HTBI primers and the Qiagen OneStep RT-PCR kit were used in a first-round RT-PCR, which was followed by a second-round multiplex PCR, size selection and purification. Sequencing of the libraries was carried out on an Illumina HiSeq2000 in paired-end mode with 100 bp reads. As for the original processing: SOAPnuke was used to process the reads, removing any read that contained adapters or uncalled bases, had a mean Phred below 15, or lacked an exact match to the constant primer or identifier. High-quality paired reads were merged with COPE v1.2.5. Each unique nucleotide sequence was treated as a clonotype, and MiTCR v1.1 was used to align the clonotypes to the IMGT TRB V, D and J references. Only V-J combinations with frequency above 0.0001 were analysed, covering approximately 99% of repertoires. For each V-J combination, a TCR clonal expansion and chaos score was defined as the ratio of F50 clonal expansion to chaos observed in the TCRdist matrix. Features were reduced by Welch's t-statistics and random forest to 10 to 15 V-J combinations, which fed a naive Bayes classifier. Thyroid-blood repertoire similarity was quantified with the Morisita-Horn index. The public reads were quality trimmed at Q25 with fastp and then assembled into clones with MiXCR by TCRdb, keeping productive beta chains. Each CDR3 protein appears once, grouped with its most common genes and DNA. TCRdb's processing, not the study's, gives the V and J calls here. Recorded for this sample are approximately 700,000 distinct CDR3 sequences; 40% of them occurred a single time. The top ten clonotypes cover roughly 46% of the sample.

Its CDR3 holds 13 amino acids, cysteine through phenylalanine. Only the CDR3 region is kept as DNA, spanning 39 bases read in frame from base 1. Trimming removed 0 bases from V and 10 bases from J, leaving 13 bases between the germline ends. The germline V gene supplies CDR1 SGDLS and CDR2 YYNGEE. Ophthalmopathy patients were characterized by moderately to severely active disease, a Clinical Activity Score of at least 3, a NOSPECS grade of at least 4, and a disease duration under 3 months. Patients with other autoimmune diseases, uncontrolled infections, pregnancy or lactation were excluded from the study. Clinical symptoms, serum thyroxine, TRAb, thyroid ultrasound and orbital computed tomography were used for diagnosis. PBMCs were isolated from 10 ml of fresh peripheral blood by Ficoll-Paque density gradient centrifugation. Total RNA was extracted with Trizol reagent and quality-checked on an Agilent 2100 Bioanalyzer.

This clonotype was sampled from an adult man with Graves' ophthalmopathy. Recombination linked TRBV9 to TRBJ1-1; a tentative D call is TRBD1 (6 bases match). Sequencing used peripheral blood. The CDR3 protein: CASSVEGTSVAFF. The sequenced DNA: TGTGCCAGCAGCGTAGAGGGGACATCAGTAGCTTTCTTT.